Each of the 9 T cell receptor beta chains below was sequenced from the same sample in a study of blood T cell repertoires in COVID-19 (dated by TCRdb to 2020 to 2021). The protocol used for the library was the immunoSEQ multiplex PCR assay. TCRdb stores this immuneACCESS table with in-frame sequences only. Part of the clones is absent; in the studies checked, under half of the shortfall reflects unresolved V genes, and no reason is known for the rest. The sample table records some 250,000 clones; about 86% of these occur just once. Jointly, the top ten make up 2.5% to 3.5% of the sample. Sample: peripheral blood. The receptors here all came from a woman aged 25 to 45 who had recovered from COVID-19.

The V gene is TRBV14, the J gene TRBJ1-6; D remains ambiguous. This CDR3 contains 14 residues. Germline CDR1 reads SGHDN; CDR2 reads FVKESK. Trimming cost V 2 bases and J 6 bases, with 8 bases left between them. CDR3: CASSQYSLNSPLHF. In DNA form, the CDR3 reads TGTGCCAGCAGCCAATACAGTCTTAATTCACCCCTCCACTTT. Supplemented by reference TRBV14 and TRBJ1-6, the full variable domain reads EAGVTQFPSHSVIEKGQTVTLRCDPISGHDNLYWYRRVMGKEIKFLLHFVKESKQDESGMPNNRFLAERTGGTYSTLKVQPAELEDSGVYFCASSQYSLNSPLHFGNGTRLTVT.

The genes are TRBV4-2 and TRBJ1-5; D is unclear. Per germline, CDR1 LGHNA and CDR2 YNFKEQ. Trimming stripped 1 base from V and 0 bases from J, with 4 bases between. There are 14 residues in the CDR3. This CDR3 reads CASSQADSNQPQHF. The CDR3, as DNA: TGTGCCAGCAGCCAAGCAGATAGCAATCAGCCCCAGCATTTT.

The chain recombines TRBV5-1 with TRBJ2-5; 8 bases are shared with TRBD2. CDR3 size: 17 residues. Germline-derived CDR1 and CDR2 are SGHRS and YFSETQ. V lost 3 bases to trimming and J lost 13 bases; unmatched junction nucleotides: 23. In DNA, the CDR3 is TGCGCCAGCAGCTCAGCGCGGGGCGGGGGGCCCAATACCCCCCGGTACTTC. Translated: CASSSARGGGPNTPRYF.

The J gene is TRBJ1-2, the V gene TRBV11-1, with D possibly being TRBD1 (5 bases). Trimming removed 5 bases from V and 10 bases from J, with 17 bases in between. This CDR3 has 13 amino acids. CDR1 and CDR2 (germline): SGHAT, FQDESV (reference sequence). CDR3: CASSTGATKTYTF. Here the CDR3 DNA reads TGTGCCAGCAGCACTGGGGCTACTAAAACCTACACCTTC. The full variable domain, rest sourced from reference TRBV11-1 and TRBJ1-2, is EAEVAQSPRYKITEKSQAVAFWCDPISGHATLYWYRQILGQGPELLVQFQDESVVDDSQLPKDRFSAERLKGVDSTLKIQPAELGDSAMYLCASSTGATKTYTFGSGTRLTVV.

The chain links TRBV6-5 to TRBJ1-2; D is possibly TRBD1 (6 bases). Trimming took off 6 bases at V and 0 bases at J, with 14 bases between the two ends. Looked up from germline, CDR1 is MNHEY and CDR2 is SVGAGI. This CDR3 spans 15 amino acids. In DNA form, the CDR3 reads TGTGCCAGCAGGGACAGACACCTAACTAACTATGGCTACACCTTC. Amino acids: CASRDRHLTNYGYTF.

The chain uses TRBV19 and TRBJ2-7; TRBD1 might be the D (6 bases). Deletions cut 5 bases from V and 3 bases from J, with 17 bases between. There are 15 residues in the CDR3. Germline V gene sequence: CDR1 LNHDA, CDR2 SQIVND (reference sequence). CDR3 nucleotide sequence: TGTGCCAGTAGTCCTTCTTCCGGGACAAGCTACGAGCAGTACTTC. Residues: CASSPSSGTSYEQYF.

This chain links TRBV3-1 (or the pseudogene TRBV3-2) with TRBJ2-3; D uncertain. The V gene lost 9 bases and the J gene lost 0 bases, with 13 bases spanning the gap. CDR3 size: 14 residues. CDR1 and CDR2 from the germline V gene are LGHDT and YNNKEL (reference sequence). The CDR3 DNA reads TGTGCCAGTTCTAGAGTTCCTAGCACAGATACGCAGTATTTT. It codes for CASSRVPSTDTQYF.

This sequence joins TRBV4-3 and TRBJ1-3; D ambiguous. Germline CDR1 reads LGHNA; CDR2 reads YSLEER. The V end lost 4 bases, the J end lost 0 bases, and 10 bases lay between the germline ends. The CDR3 totals 15 residues. The CDR3 coding sequence is TGCGCCAGCAGCCCGCGGGCCTTCTCTGGAAACACCATATATTTT. Translation gives CASSPRAFSGNTIYF.

The chain recombines TRBV5-1 with TRBJ2-1; 8 nucleotides match TRBD2. In germline, CDR1 is SGHRS, CDR2 YFSETQ. V lost 1 base, J lost 5 bases, and 2 bases stayed unmatched. The CDR3 loop spans 14 amino acids. The CDR3 spells CASSLQRGNNEQFF. The CDR3 DNA sequence: TGCGCCAGCAGCTTGCAGCGGGGGAACAATGAGCAGTTCTTC.